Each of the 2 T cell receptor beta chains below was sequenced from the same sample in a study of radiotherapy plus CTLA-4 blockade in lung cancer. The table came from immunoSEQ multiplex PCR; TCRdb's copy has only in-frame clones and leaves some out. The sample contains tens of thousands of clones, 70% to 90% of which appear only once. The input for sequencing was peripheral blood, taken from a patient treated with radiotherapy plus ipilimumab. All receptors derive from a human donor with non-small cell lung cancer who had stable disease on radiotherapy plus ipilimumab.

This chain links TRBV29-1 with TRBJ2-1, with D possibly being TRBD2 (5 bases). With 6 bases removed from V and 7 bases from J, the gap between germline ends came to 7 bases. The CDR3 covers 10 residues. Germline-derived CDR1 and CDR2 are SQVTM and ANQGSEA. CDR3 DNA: TGCAGCGTCGGGGAGAATGAGCAGTTCTTC. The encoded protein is CSVGENEQFF.

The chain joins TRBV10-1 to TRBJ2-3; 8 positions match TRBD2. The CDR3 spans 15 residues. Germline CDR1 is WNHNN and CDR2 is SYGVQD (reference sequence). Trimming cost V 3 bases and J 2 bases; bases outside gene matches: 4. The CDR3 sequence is CASSDRGGPTDTQYF. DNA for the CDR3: TGCGCCAGCAGTGACCGGGGGGGACCCACAGATACGCAGTATTTT.